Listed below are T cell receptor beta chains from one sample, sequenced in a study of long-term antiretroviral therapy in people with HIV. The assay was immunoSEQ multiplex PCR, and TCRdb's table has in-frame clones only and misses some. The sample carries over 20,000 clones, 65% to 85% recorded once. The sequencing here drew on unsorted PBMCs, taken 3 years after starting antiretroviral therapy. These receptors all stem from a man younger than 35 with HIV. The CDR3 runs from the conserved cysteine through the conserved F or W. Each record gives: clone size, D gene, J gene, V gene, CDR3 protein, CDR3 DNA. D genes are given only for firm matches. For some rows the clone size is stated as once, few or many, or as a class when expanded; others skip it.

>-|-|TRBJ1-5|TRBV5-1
CASSLDPLTGPHQPQHF
TGCGCCAGCAGCTTAGATCCCTTAACAGGGCCTCATCAGCCCCAGCATTTT
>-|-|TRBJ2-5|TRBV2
CASSEMQVETQYF
TGTGCCAGCAGTGAAATGCAGGTAGAGACCCAGTACTTC
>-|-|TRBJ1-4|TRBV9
CASSVEIGDEKLFF
TGTGCCAGCAGCGTAGAGATAGGGGATGAAAAACTGTTTTTT
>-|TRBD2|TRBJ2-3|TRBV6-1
CASSEVSGGPDTQYF
TGTGCCAGCAGTGAAGTTAGCGGGGGGCCAGATACGCAGTATTTT
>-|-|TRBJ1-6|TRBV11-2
CASSWKGHSPLHF
TGTGCCAGCAGCTGGAAGGGGCATTCACCCCTCCACTTT
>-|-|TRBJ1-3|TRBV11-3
CASSSGEGNTIYF
TGTGCCAGCAGCTCCGGCGAGGGAAACACCATATATTTT
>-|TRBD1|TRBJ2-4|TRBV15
CATSWRQGAGDIQYF
TGTGCCACCAGCTGGAGACAGGGGGCTGGAGACATTCAGTACTTC
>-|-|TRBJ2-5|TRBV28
CASSLASGRGTQYF
TGTGCCAGCAGTTTAGCATCGGGTAGGGGGACCCAGTACTTC
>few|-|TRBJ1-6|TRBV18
CASSPRAVGQAPLHF
TGTGCCAGCTCACCACGGGCCGTAGGGCAGGCACCCCTCCACTTT
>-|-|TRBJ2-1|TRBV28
CASSSYNLVF
TGTGCCAGCAGTTCCTATAATCTGGTCTTC
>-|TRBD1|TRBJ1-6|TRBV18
CASSQGRDSLNSPLHF
TGTGCCAGCTCACAGGGTCGGGACAGCCTTAATTCACCCCTCCACTTT
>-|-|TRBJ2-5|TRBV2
CASSDRFVGETQYF
TGTGCCAGCAGTGATCGGTTCGTGGGAGAGACCCAGTACTTC
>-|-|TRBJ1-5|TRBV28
CASSRRVRYYLGNQPQHF
TGTGCCAGCAGTCGTAGGGTCCGGTATTACCTTGGCAATCAGCCCCAGCATTTT
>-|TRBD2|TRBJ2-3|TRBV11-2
CASSLGRLAGAIHGTQYF
TGTGCCAGCAGCTTAGGTAGACTAGCGGGGGCGATACATGGTACGCAGTATTTT
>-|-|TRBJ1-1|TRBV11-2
CASSLDQGRTAFF
TGTGCCAGCAGCTTAGATCAGGGGAGGACGGCTTTCTTT
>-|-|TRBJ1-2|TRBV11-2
CASSLDSRAFLSGYTF
TGTGCCAGCAGCTTAGATAGTCGAGCTTTCCTATCAGGCTACACCTTC
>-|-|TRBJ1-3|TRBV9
CASSVTTGTGNTIYF
TGTGCCAGCAGCGTAACAACAGGGACAGGAAACACCATATATTTT
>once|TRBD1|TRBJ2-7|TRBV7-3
CASSILQGHEQYF
TGTGCCAGCAGCATCTTACAGGGGCACGAGCAGTACTTC
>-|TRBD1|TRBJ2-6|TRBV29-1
CSVDSDRGPGANVLTF
TGCAGCGTTGATTCGGACAGGGGGCCTGGGGCCAACGTCCTGACTTTC
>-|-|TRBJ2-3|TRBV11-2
CASSFVIADTQYF
TGTGCCAGCAGCTTTGTAATCGCGGATACGCAGTATTTT
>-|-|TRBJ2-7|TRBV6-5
CASIDWSNEQYF
TGTGCCAGCATCGACTGGTCGAACGAGCAGTACTTC
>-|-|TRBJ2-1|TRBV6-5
CASAWRGAYNEQFF
TGTGCCAGCGCCTGGCGGGGTGCCTACAATGAGCAGTTCTTC
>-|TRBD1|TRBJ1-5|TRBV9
CASSKGTGESNQPQHF
TGTGCCAGCAGCAAAGGGACAGGGGAAAGCAATCAGCCCCAGCATTTT
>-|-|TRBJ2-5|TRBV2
CASRRGETQYF
TGTGCCAGCAGGAGAGGAGAGACCCAGTACTTC
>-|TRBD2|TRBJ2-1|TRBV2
CATKAGGPNEQFF
TGTGCCACCAAGGCGGGGGGACCCAATGAGCAGTTCTTC
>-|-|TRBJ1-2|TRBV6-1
CASSSPRGLGYTF
TGTGCCAGCAGTTCCCCTCGAGGATTGGGCTACACCTTC
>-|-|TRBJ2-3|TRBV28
CASSFLAGTDTQYF
TGTGCCAGCAGTTTCTTGGCAGGCACAGATACGCAGTATTTT
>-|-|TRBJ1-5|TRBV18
CASSPSIGSNQPQHF
TGTGCCAGCTCACCTAGTATAGGTAGCAATCAGCCCCAGCATTTT
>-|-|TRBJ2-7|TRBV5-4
CASSSREKYEQYF
TGTGCCAGCAGCAGCAGAGAGAAGTACGAGCAGTACTTC
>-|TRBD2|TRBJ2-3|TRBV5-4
CASSAVLAASTDTQYF
TGTGCCAGCAGCGCGGTACTAGCGGCTAGCACAGATACGCAGTATTTT
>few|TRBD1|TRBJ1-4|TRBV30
CAWSPGTAEKLFF
TGTGCCTGGAGCCCCGGGACAGCGGAAAAACTGTTTTTT
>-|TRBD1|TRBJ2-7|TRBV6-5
CASSFEGQVEYF
TGTGCCAGCAGTTTCGAGGGACAGGTGGAGTACTTC
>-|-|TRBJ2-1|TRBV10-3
CATQAGGDYYNEQFF
TGTGCCACCCAGGCCGGCGGGGATTACTACAATGAGCAGTTCTTC
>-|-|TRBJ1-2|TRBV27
CASSLGGTYGYTF
TGTGCCAGCAGTTTAGGTGGGACCTATGGCTACACCTTC
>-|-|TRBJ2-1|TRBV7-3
CASSPQVGAEQFF
TGTGCCAGCAGCCCCCAAGTAGGGGCTGAGCAGTTCTTC
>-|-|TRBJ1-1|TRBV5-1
CASSPLGVGQEAFF
TGCGCCAGCAGCCCCCTTGGAGTCGGGCAAGAAGCTTTCTTT